This T cell receptor beta chain originates from a study of metastatic and nonmetastatic thyroid tumors (dated by TCRdb to 2019 to 2021). For context, the study as a whole: For patients with malignant and with benign thyroid disease, the researchers compared repertoires between peripheral blood samples and tumor or nodule tissue samples.

Receptor libraries were prepared by PCR. The instrument given in TCRdb is Illumina HiSeq 4000. High-throughput sequencing was used to profile the CDR3 region of the TCR beta-chain in every patient. Regarding the original processing steps: CDR3 differences across clinicopathological groups were used to build a classifier for discriminating distant-metastatic papillary thyroid cancer patients. The Shannon index was used to assess repertoire diversity, and the Morisita-Horn index was used to assess tumor-blood repertoire similarity. TCRdb passed the public sequencing reads through fastp at Q25 and MiXCR, retaining productive beta sequences. These V and J calls originate from TCRdb's pipeline instead of the authors' own analysis. The sample includes some 54,000 clones, with around a sixth observed a single time. The leading ten clones occupy about 2.7% of the sample. CDR1 is given as MNHNS and CDR2 as SASEGT, both from the germline V gene. Measured from the cysteine to the phenylalanine, the CDR3 is 14 residues long. Only the CDR3 DNA is retained, 42 bases long and in frame from the first base.

General study outcomes and caveats: In both blood and tumor samples, TCR beta diversity was reported to be significantly higher in malignant tumors than in benign nodules.

Worth noting for this clone: No cognate antigen has been identified for it. The junction departs from the called germline gene at one end, perhaps through a read error.

None of the patients had been given any treatment before thyroid surgery. Using T-cell receptor beta sequencing, the researchers looked back retrospectively at clinical samples from patients, gathered between about 2012 and 2019. The sample was blood. The chain links TRBV6-1 with TRBJ2-1, with 8 bases aligning to TRBD1. This clonotype was obtained from a female donor with papillary thyroid cancer or a benign thyroid nodule (not recorded which). Some clones in this sample may be carry-over from other donors' samples. The CDR3 amino acid sequence is: CAGASGQGGHEHLF. The DNA is as follows: TGTGCCGGGGCGTCCGGACAGGGCGGGCATGAGCATCTCTTC.